The T cell receptor (beta chain) described here comes from a study of radiation and T cells in renal cell carcinoma. From germline, CDR1 is SGHDT and CDR2 YYEEEE. The CDR3 sequence is 12 residues long. Trimming shortened V by 1 base and J by 10 bases, and 9 bases separated the two germline ends. Using immunoSEQ multiplex PCR, the repertoire was profiled, and TCRdb retains in-frame clones only, with some absent. This sample has tens of thousands of clones; approximately 80% occur once, and the top ten carry about 30%. Time point defined: blood 2 weeks post-SBRT. Treatment indicated: 15 Gy SBRT to primary tumor, nephrectomy 4 weeks later.

Sequencing was performed on blood, taken from a patient whose treatment included radiotherapy and nephrectomy. The source of this sequence is a woman in her 70s with renal cell carcinoma. The gene calls are TRBV5-6 and TRBJ2-1, with TRBD2 as a possible D gene (5 bases). The CDR3 protein is CASSLTSPEQFF. The CDR3 DNA reads TGTGCCAGCAGCTTGACTAGTCCAGAGCAGTTCTTC. Drawing the rest from reference TRBV5-6 and TRBJ2-1, the complete variable domain is DAGVTQSPTHLIKTRGQQVTLRCSPKSGHDTVSWYQQALGQGPQFIFQYYEEEERQRGNFPDRFSGHQFPNYSSELNVNALLLGDSALYLCASSLTSPEQFFGPGTRLTVL.